These T cell receptor beta chains were read from a single sample in a study of blood T cell repertoires in COVID-19. Generated by immunoSEQ multiplex PCR, the TCRdb table keeps only in-frame clones and is missing some. The table includes about 130,000 clones, 86% detected once. Sequenced input: peripheral blood. The receptors were sampled from an older woman with COVID-19, enrolled during active disease. Both conserved end residues are part of each CDR3. A D gene is named only where the DNA matches it firmly.

>TRBJ2-3|-|TRBV24-1
TGTGCCACCAGTGCGCGGGTGATCACAGATACGCAGTATTTT
CATSARVITDTQYF
>TRBJ2-4|TRBD1|TRBV30
TGTGCCTGGACAGGGGGAGCCAAAAACATTCAGTACTTC
CAWTGGAKNIQYF
>TRBJ2-3|-|TRBV5-1
TGCGCCAGCAGGGACGCGGGTGCAGATACGCAGTATTTT
CASRDAGADTQYF
>TRBJ1-3|TRBD1|TRBV6-5
TGTGCCAGCAGTTACACCTGGACAGGGGGCGGGAACACCATATATTTT
CASSYTWTGGGNTIYF
>TRBJ2-2|-|TRBV5-5
TGTGCCAGCAGCCAAATATTACAGGGAAACACCGGGGAGCTGTTTTTT
CASSQILQGNTGELFF
>TRBJ1-4|-|TRBV5-1
TGCGCCAGCAGCTTGGAGGCGATGGGCTCAACTAATGAAAAACTGTTTTTT
CASSLEAMGSTNEKLFF
>TRBJ1-5|TRBD1|TRBV19
TGTGCCAGTACAACCACGGGCAGACAGGGGACACAGCCCCAGCATTTT
CASTTTGRQGTQPQHF
>TRBJ1-5|TRBD1|TRBV19
TGTGCCAGTAGTATCGGACAGGGGTTCCAGCAGCCCCAGCATTTT
CASSIGQGFQQPQHF
>TRBJ1-5|-|TRBV6-5
TGTGCCAGCAGGAGAGGGAGGGTTGGCCAGCCCCAGCATTTT
CASRRGRVGQPQHF
>TRBJ1-2|TRBD1|TRBV6-6
TGTGCCAGCAGTTCCAGGGGGGCTCTCACCTATGGCTACACCTTC
CASSSRGALTYGYTF
>TRBJ1-2|-|TRBV7-2
TGTGCCAGCAGCCCTAAGGCAGGGGTCTATGGCTACACCTTC
CASSPKAGVYGYTF
>TRBJ1-2|TRBD1|TRBV5-1
TGCGCCAGCAGCCTAACAGGGGACTATGGCTACACCTTC
CASSLTGDYGYTF
>TRBJ1-4|-|TRBV5-4
TGTGCCAGCAGCCACGGGGGGTTGACAGGAACTAATGAAAAACTGTTTTTT
CASSHGGLTGTNEKLFF
>TRBJ1-1|-|TRBV11-2
TGTGCCAGCAGCCATTTTCCTGGCGCTTTCTTT
CASSHFPGAFF